These T cell receptor beta chains were read from a single sample in a study of cytomegalovirus exposure and HLA in healthy donors. Produced via immunoSEQ multiplex PCR; TCRdb's table is partial and in-frame only. There are some 76,000 clones in the sample; nearly 80% occur only once, and 7.5% to 10% lies in the top ten. Sequencing was done on a sample of PBMCs. The receptors were sampled from a woman aged 40 to 55 in good health and CMV-seropositive. Both conserved end residues are part of each CDR3. D genes are given only for firm matches. Size values are once, few and many counts, or a class for expanded clones, and some rows have none.

>TRBV19|TRBJ1-6|-|-
CASSMAGVVSPLHF
TGTGCCAGTAGTATGGCAGGGGTAGTTTCACCCCTCCACTTT
>TRBV7-9|TRBJ1-1|-|once
CASSFSPKNTEAFF
TGTGCCAGCAGCTTTTCCCCCAAGAACACTGAAGCTTTCTTT
>TRBV19|TRBJ1-1|TRBD1|once
CASRLGQFNTEAFF
TGTGCCAGTAGGCTGGGACAGTTCAACACTGAAGCTTTCTTT
>TRBV14|TRBJ2-5|TRBD1|-
CASSQESWDSSYQETQYF
TGTGCCAGCAGCCAAGAATCCTGGGACAGTTCGTACCAAGAGACCCAGTACTTC
>TRBV6-4|TRBJ2-1|TRBD2|-
CASSPLAGSSYNEQFF
TGTGCCAGCAGTCCGTTAGCGGGGAGCTCCTACAATGAGCAGTTCTTC
>TRBV2|TRBJ1-4|-|-
CASSDPGSGNEKLFF
TGTGCCAGCAGCGACCCTGGGTCGGGTAATGAAAAACTGTTTTTT
>TRBV7-9|TRBJ2-5|-|few
CASSPRERETQYF
TGTGCCAGCAGCCCCAGGGAAAGGGAGACCCAGTACTTC
>TRBV28|TRBJ2-1|TRBD2|once
CASSSSGIYNEQFF
TGTGCCAGCAGTTCTAGCGGGATCTACAATGAGCAGTTCTTC
>TRBV4-3|TRBJ1-2|-|-
CASSQGSRQTNYGYTF
TGCGCCAGCAGCCAAGGATCCAGACAAACTAACTATGGCTACACCTTC
>TRBV5-1|TRBJ1-1|TRBD1|-
CASSGLGQGIMNTEAFF
TGCGCCAGCAGCGGCTTAGGACAGGGAATCATGAACACTGAAGCTTTCTTT
>TRBV10-3|TRBJ1-2|-|-
CAISSQGSNYGYTF
TGTGCCATCAGTTCCCAGGGTTCTAACTATGGCTACACCTTC
>TRBV6-1|TRBJ2-2|-|-
CASSEMWQNTGELFF
TGTGCCAGCAGTGAAATGTGGCAGAACACCGGGGAGCTGTTTTTT
>TRBV7-2|TRBJ2-1|-|-
CASSSHSRGANEQFF
TGTGCCAGCAGCTCCCACTCACGGGGGGCAAATGAGCAGTTCTTC